Detailed here is one T cell receptor beta chain. This entry is derived from a study of cytomegalovirus exposure and HLA in healthy donors. The PCR made use of 60 Vbeta and 13 Jbeta primers. Profiled with immunoSEQ multiplex PCR; TCRdb holds only in-frame clones, not every one. The table has some 160,000 clones, around 77% seen once. The V gene's germline CDR1 is SGHVS and CDR2 FNYEAQ. The V and J ends lost 3 bases and 5 bases, in that order; junction bases with no gene match: 9. CDR3 size: 15 residues. The chain recombines TRBV7-6 with TRBJ1-1; TRBD1 matches at 7 bases. The sample consisted of PBMCs. The source is a man aged 35 to 55 in good health and CMV-seronegative. The CDR3 DNA sequence: TGTGCCAGCAGCTTCGCAACAGGGGCCCGTACTGAAGCTTTCTTT. This encodes CASSFATGARTEAFF.